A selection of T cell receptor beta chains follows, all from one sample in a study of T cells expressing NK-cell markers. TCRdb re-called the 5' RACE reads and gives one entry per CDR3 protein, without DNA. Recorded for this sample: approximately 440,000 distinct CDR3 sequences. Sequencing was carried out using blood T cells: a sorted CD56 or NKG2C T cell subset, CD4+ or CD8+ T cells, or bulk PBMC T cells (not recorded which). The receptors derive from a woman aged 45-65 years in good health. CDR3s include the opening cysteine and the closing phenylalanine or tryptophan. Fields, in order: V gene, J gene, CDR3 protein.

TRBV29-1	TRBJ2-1	CSVEIRGRPYSYNEQFF
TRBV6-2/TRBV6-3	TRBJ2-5	CASSRLAGVRETQYF
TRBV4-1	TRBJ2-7	CASSQLPPGYSHEQYF
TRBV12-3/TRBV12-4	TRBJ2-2	CASSLATGLGSPLNTGELFF
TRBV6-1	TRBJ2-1	CASRDVPDNEQFF
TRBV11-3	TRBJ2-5	CASSLGSTGGGETQYF
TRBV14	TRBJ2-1	CASSQRLVGPWNEQFF
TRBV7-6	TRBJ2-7	CASSFASGRSEEQYF
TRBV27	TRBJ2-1	CASSRVAASSYNEQFF
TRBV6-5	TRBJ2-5	CASSAEQGPIRKGTQYF
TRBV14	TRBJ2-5	CASSQAAYQQETQYF
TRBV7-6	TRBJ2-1	CASSLGGDREQQFF
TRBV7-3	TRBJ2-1	CASSLTARTSGPNEQFF
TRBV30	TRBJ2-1	CAWSPGVAAQREQFF
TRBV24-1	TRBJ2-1	CATSPGTSVGNEQFF
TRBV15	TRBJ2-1	CATSTDRGLYNEQFF
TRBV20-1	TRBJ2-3	CSAIAGGMLDTQYF
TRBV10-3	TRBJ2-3	CAIAWGTGADTQYF
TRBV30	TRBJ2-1	CAWSVKGVGINEQFF
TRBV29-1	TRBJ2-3	CSVEEGARDTDTQYF
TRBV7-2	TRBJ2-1	CASSLGRTGPYNEQFF
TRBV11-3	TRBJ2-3	CASSLRRRTSTDTQYF
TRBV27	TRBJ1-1	CASRATQMNTEAFF
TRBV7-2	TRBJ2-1	CASSLRTSQFNEQFF
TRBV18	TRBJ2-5	CASSTGTGQETQYF
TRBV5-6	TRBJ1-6	CASSRRGSSPLHF
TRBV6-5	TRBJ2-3	CASSSDSVTQYF
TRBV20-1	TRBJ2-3	CSARGLSGTLYTQYF
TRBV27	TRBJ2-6	CASSFGGASGANVLTF
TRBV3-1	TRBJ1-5	CASSQRGAANQPQHF
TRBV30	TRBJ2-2	CAWRKIPGQGAGNTGELFF
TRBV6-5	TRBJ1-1	CASSHRFMGNTEAFF
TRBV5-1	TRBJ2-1	CASSLNQGYNEQFF
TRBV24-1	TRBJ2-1	CATGRATTYNEQFF
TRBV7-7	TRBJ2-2	CASSLDSRGELFF
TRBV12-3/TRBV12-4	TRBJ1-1	CASTHETGGGTEAFF
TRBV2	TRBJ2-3	CASNWAGEGDTQYF
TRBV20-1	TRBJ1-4	CSARRGITTNEKLFF
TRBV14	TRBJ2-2	CASSQARGHTGELFF
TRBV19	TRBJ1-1	CASRTRDPGRYTEAFF
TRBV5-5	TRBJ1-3	CASSLQGISGNTIYF
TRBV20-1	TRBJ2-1	CSARDYSGMTYNEQFF
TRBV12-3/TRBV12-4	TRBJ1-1	CASSLRGLTGVTEAFF
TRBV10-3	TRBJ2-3	CAISRLVRDTQYF
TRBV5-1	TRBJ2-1	CASSLEPGGLNEQFF
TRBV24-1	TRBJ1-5	CATSGTDKSNQPQHF
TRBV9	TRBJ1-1	CASSVEDTTGVEAFF
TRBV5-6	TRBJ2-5	CASSLGGGHQETQYF
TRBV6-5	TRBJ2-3	CASSYRTSGRLEDTQYF